The clone carrying this T cell receptor (beta chain) was counted a single time. Its specificity is not known. The CDR3 is 15 amino acids. Trimming removed 0 bases at V and 0 bases at J, with 6 bases between. Germline loops: CDR1 SGHRS, CDR2 YFSETQ. Prepared TCR beta cDNA libraries contained unique molecular identifiers. With roughly 1 to 11 million T cells as the source, about half a million cDNA molecules resulted. TCRdb used MiXCR to reprocess the PCR reads, holding one entry per CDR3 protein. Of a few hundred thousand distinct CDR3 sequences listed, roughly 45% are singletons. This sample is part of a study of post-analysis software for immune sequencing data. The overall study: The courses of disease that were included comprised relapsing-remitting, secondary progressive and progressive-relapsing multiple sclerosis. Study conclusions and caveats: In patients, TRBV5-6, TRBV5-1 and TRBV20-1 belonged to roughly five TRBV segments found more frequently than in controls. When compared against controls, multiple sclerosis patients showed significantly lower normalized Chao1 diversity. The F measure placed samples prepared in the same batch into strongly shared clusters.

Material: blood. This receptor was obtained from a girl aged 5-17 years with multiple sclerosis. This chain joins TRBV5-1 and TRBJ1-4, with D hard to call. In nucleotides, the CDR3 is TGCGCCAGCAGCTTGGAGTTTGCAACTAATGAAAAACTGTTTTTT. Amino acids: CASSLEFATNEKLFF.